This TCR beta chain was obtained from a study of early T cells in non-severe SARS-CoV-2 infection. About the research overall: The sequenced material was bulk RNA from unsorted whole blood, and its chains were unpaired.

This CDR3 region has 14 residues. Germline CDR1 LGHDT, CDR2 YNNKEL (reference sequence). Trimming pared 2 bases from V and 4 bases from J, leaving 11 bases between. This clonotype was detected only a few times. One entry per CDR3 protein, called by TCRdb with MiXCR from the 5' RACE reads. This table has 55,000 to 75,000 distinct CDR3 sequences, 10% appearing once. The sequence was obtained from an adult who was a healthcare worker with PCR-confirmed SARS-CoV-2 infection or an uninfected control (not recorded which). The sample consisted of whole blood, taken at baseline. The chain links TRBV3-1 to TRBJ2-5, with D possibly being TRBD1 (6 bases). CDR3 nucleotide sequence: TGTGCCAGCAGCCAACGACAGGTTTCAGAGACCCAGTACTTC. Amino acids: CASSQRQVSETQYF.